This TCR beta chain was identified in a study of T cell changes during pregnancy in multiple sclerosis. This table comes from immunoSEQ multiplex PCR, and its TCRdb copy is limited to in-frame clones, with some not included. This sample has around 67,000 clones; under 90% occur once, and the top ten carry roughly 9.5%. This CDR3 region has 16 residues. Unmatched junction bases numbered 6, after V lost 2 bases and J lost 2 bases. Germline V gene sequence: CDR1 SEHNR, CDR2 FQNEAQ (reference sequence). This clone was observed a handful of times. Source: peripheral blood, taken after pregnancy. The genes are TRBV7-9 and TRBJ1-5, with 7 nucleotides matching TRBD1. The sequence was collected from a female donor in good health, enrolled as a control in a pregnancy study. This CDR3 reads CASSLSGDRGNQPQHF. The CDR3 region has the DNA TGTGCCAGCAGCTTATCGGGAGACAGGGGCAATCAGCCCCAGCATTTT.